Included here is one TCR beta chain sequence, with context. The clone's antigen remains unknown. No clone much larger than this one lies a single base away; base qualities are absent. This sample stems from a study of OX40 agonist ivuxolimab in advanced cancers. For context, the study as a whole: Ivuxolimab was an agonistic, fully human IgG2 monoclonal antibody directed against OX40 (CD134), a costimulatory receptor. In the dose-escalation cohort, around four fifths of patients were male, and the mean age was 60 years with a range of roughly 20 to 85. The point of sequencing TCRbeta in the periphery was to test whether ivuxolimab changed TCR sequence diversity and drove clonal T-cell expansion. Partial responses were achieved by three dose-escalation patients, of whom one had hepatocellular carcinoma and two had cutaneous melanoma. Among the 52 dose-escalation patients, 19 had hepatocellular carcinoma, roughly 15 melanoma, 9 renal cell carcinoma and 9 head and neck cancer. The paper covers the monotherapy dose-escalation part of the phase I ivuxolimab trial, which included N ≈ 50 patients. Intravenous ivuxolimab was administered to patients every 2 weeks at six dose levels: 0.01, 0.1, 0.3, 1.5, 3 and 10 mg/kg. Patients were allowed to have had prior anti-PD-1, anti-PD-L1 or anti-CTLA-4 therapy, and approximately 40% of the dose-escalation patients had been treated with checkpoint inhibitors. The investigation overall reported the following: Clonal expansion of both CD4+ and CD8+ blood T cells was observed from baseline to week 6 at doses 0.1 to 3.0 mg/kg. After ivuxolimab, more expanded clones were found on average in CD8+ T cells than in CD4+ T cells. The antigen specificity of the clonally expanded peripheral T cells was not determined. In the 0.1-3.0 mg/kg groups, partial responders were among the patients with the lowest normalized peripheral clonal expansion, particularly in CD8+ T cells. Low levels of normalized T-cell clonal expansion were also seen in some patients who did not respond.

To sequence the TCRbeta CDR3 region, genomic DNA was isolated from the sorted cells. TCRbeta CDR3 regions were sequenced using the immunoSEQ Assay. TCRdb limited this immuneACCESS table to in-frame rearrangements with V and J called. A share of clones is missing; checked studies link under half to unresolved V genes, and the rest is unexplained. The sample has tens of thousands of clones on record, 84% of them singletons. The ten top clones hold 0.55% to 0.65% of the sample. The germline V gene (reference sequence) yields LNHDA for CDR1 and SQIVND for CDR2. At the junction V is shortened by 10 bases and J by 9 bases; bases outside the gene matches: 16. The CDR3 runs 14 residues from the cysteine to the phenylalanine. The entry retains the CDR3 DNA only, 42 bases that are in frame from base 1. The trial excluded patients who had a history of autoimmune disease or who were on systemic immunosuppression. Peripheral blood for TCR sequencing was collected from all dose cohorts at baseline, on cycle 4 day 1, and on cycle 7 day 1. The samples were drawn from a first-in-human, open-label, multicenter phase I dose-escalation trial of ivuxolimab. The trial enrolled adults with locally advanced or metastatic head and neck squamous cell, hepatocellular, melanoma or renal cell carcinoma. Before TCR sequencing, CD4+ T cells and CD8+ T cells were sorted from peripheral blood as separate populations.

Recombination joined TRBV19 with TRBJ1-2, with TRBD1 identical over 8 junction bases. This TCR came from an adult with an advanced solid tumor such as melanoma, head and neck, liver or kidney cancer. Specimen: CD4+ or CD8+ T cells sorted from blood, collected in a trial of the OX40 agonist ivuxolimab. The CDR3 reads CAIHTPGTGTRYTF. The DNA is as follows: TGTGCCATTCACACCCCCGGGACAGGAACCCGCTACACCTTC. Joined to the reference TRBV19 and TRBJ1-2 proteins, this CDR3 gives the full variable domain: DGGITQSPKYLFRKEGQNVTLSCEQNLNHDAMYWYRQDPGQGLRLIYYSQIVNDFQKGDIAEGYSVSREKKESFPLTVTSAQKNPTAFYLCAIHTPGTGTRYTFGSGTRLTVV.